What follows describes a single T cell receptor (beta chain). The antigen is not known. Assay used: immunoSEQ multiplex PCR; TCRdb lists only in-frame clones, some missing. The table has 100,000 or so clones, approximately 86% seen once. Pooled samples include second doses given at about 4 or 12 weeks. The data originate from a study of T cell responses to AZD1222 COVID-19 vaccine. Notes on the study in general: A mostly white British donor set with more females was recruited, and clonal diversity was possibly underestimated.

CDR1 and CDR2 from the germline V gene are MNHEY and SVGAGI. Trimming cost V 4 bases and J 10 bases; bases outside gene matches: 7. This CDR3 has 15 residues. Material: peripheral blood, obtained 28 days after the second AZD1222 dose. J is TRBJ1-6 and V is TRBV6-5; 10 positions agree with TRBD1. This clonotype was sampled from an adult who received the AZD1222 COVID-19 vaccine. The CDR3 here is CASSSGTGAGSPLHF. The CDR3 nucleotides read TGTGCCAGCAGTTCCGGGACAGGGGCGGGCTCACCCCTCCACTTT.